This T cell receptor beta chain was sequenced during a study of neoadjuvant nivolumab and ipilimumab in lung cancer. Germline V gene sequence: CDR1 MDHEN, CDR2 SYDVKM. This CDR3 has 18 amino acids. Unmatched junction bases numbered 10, after V lost 6 bases and J lost 0 bases. Assay used: immunoSEQ multiplex PCR; TCRdb lists only in-frame clones, some missing. The sample lists 5,000 to 6,500 clones; less than 65% were seen once. Study findings and constraints: Pathologic regression was not significantly tied to TCR clonality. Higher pretherapy blood TCR richness went with higher resected-tumor richness.

A remark on this clone: Antigen unknown.

The rearrangement links TRBV28 to TRBJ2-3; 12 bases map to TRBD2. Sequenced material: tumor tissue, taken after neoadjuvant nivolumab, alone or with ipilimumab, at or shortly before surgery. The clonotype was recovered from an adult with non-small cell lung cancer. CDR3 loop: CASSLERLAGESTDTQYF. The CDR3 nucleotides read TGTGCCAGCAGCCTCGAACGACTAGCGGGAGAGAGCACAGATACGCAGTATTTT.